This paragraph reports one T cell receptor (beta chain). What it binds is unknown. The data derive from a study of CD8 T cells in ankylosing spondylitis. Study-wide findings and caveats: The study identified a TCR beta motif of roughly eight highly homologous variants that appeared characteristic of ankylosing spondylitis blood.

V dropped 6 bases and J dropped 4 bases, with 12 bases sitting between them. CDR3 size: 12 residues. Germline V gene sequence: CDR1 DFQATT, CDR2 SNEGSKA (reference sequence). Using its own MiXCR run on the 5' RACE reads, TCRdb lists one record per CDR3 protein. The sample has approximately 550,000 distinct CDR3 sequences, about 13% seen once; the top ten hold about 6.5%. Sequencing input: blood, either unsorted or a sorted T cell fraction (not recorded which). This receptor was identified in a male donor with ankylosing spondylitis. The V and J genes are TRBV20-1 and TRBJ2-5; TRBD2 is a possible D gene (5 bases). For the CDR3, the DNA is TGCAGTGCGCGGAGGTTAGGAGAGACCCAGTACTTC. Protein: CSARRLGETQYF.